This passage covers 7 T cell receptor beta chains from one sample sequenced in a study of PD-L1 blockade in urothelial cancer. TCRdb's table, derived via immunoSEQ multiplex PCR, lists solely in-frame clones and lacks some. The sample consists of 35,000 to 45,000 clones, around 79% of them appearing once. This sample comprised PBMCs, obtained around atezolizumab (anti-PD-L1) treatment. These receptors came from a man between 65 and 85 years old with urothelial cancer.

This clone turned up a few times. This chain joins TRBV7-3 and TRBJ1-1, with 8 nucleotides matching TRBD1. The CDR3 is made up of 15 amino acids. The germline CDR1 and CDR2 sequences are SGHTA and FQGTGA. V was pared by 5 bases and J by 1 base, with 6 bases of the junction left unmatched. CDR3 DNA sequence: TGTGCCAGCAGCCCCCGCGGACAGGGGAACACTGAAGCTTTCTTT. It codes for CASSPRGQGNTEAFF.

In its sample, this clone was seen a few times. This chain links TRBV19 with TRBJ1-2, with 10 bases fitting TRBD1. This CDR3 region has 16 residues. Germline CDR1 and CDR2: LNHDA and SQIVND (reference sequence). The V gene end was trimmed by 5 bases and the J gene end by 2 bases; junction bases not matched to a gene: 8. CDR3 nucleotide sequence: TGTGCCAGTAGTCCCAGGGGGACAGGGGTCAACTATGGCTACACCTTC. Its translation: CASSPRGTGVNYGYTF. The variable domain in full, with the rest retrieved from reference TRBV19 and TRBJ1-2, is DGGITQSPKYLFRKEGQNVTLSCEQNLNHDAMYWYRQDPGQGLRLIYYSQIVNDFQKGDIAEGYSVSREKKESFPLTVTSAQKNPTAFYLCASSPRGTGVNYGYTFGSGTRLTVV.

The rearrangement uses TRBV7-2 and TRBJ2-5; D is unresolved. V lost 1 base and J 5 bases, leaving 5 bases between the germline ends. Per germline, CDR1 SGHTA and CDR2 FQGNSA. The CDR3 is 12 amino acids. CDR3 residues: CASSLVGETQYF. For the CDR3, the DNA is TGTGCCAGCAGCTTAGTGGGCGAGACCCAGTACTTC.

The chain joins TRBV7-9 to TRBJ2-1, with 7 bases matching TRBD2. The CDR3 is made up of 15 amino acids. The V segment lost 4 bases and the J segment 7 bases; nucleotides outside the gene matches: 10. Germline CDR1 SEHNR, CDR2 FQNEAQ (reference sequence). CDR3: CASSSQGLGGNEQFF. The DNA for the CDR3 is TGTGCCAGCAGCTCCCAGGGACTCGGGGGGAATGAGCAGTTCTTC.

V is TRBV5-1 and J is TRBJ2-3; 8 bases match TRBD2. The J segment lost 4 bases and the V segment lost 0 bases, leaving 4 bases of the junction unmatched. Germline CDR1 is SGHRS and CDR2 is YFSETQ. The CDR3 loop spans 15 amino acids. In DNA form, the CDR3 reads TGCGCCAGCAGCTTGGACGGGGGGGCCGCAGATACGCAGTATTTT. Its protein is CASSLDGGAADTQYF.

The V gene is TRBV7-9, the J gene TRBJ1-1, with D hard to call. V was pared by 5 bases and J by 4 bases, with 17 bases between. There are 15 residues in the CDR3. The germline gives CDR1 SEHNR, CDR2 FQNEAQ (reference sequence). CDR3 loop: CASSQLVWRSTEAFF. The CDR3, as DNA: TGTGCCAGCAGCCAACTAGTGTGGAGGAGCACTGAAGCTTTCTTT.

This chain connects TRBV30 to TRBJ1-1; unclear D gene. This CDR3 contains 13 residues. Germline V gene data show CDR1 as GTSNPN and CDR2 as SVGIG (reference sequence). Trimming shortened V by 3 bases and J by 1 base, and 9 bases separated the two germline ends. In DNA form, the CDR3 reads TGTGCCTGGAGCCCCAGACAGAACACTGAAGCTTTCTTT. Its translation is CAWSPRQNTEAFF.